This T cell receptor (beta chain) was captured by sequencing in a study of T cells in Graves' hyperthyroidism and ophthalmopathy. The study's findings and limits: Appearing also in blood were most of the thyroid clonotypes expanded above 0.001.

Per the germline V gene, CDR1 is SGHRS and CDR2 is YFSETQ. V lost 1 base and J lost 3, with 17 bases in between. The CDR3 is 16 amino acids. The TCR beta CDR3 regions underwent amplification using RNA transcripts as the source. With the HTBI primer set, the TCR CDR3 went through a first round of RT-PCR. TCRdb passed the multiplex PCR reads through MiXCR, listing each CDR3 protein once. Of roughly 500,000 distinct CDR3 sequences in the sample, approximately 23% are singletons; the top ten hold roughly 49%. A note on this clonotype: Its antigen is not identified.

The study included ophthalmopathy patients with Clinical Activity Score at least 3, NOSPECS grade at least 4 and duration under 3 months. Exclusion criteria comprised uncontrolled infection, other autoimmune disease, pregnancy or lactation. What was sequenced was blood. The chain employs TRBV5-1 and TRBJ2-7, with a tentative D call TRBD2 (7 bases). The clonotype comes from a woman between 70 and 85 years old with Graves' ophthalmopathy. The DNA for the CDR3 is TGCGCCAGCAGCTTGTGGGGGGGCCCCCTACTCTACGAGCAGTACTTC. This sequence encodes CASSLWGGPLLYEQYF.